Listed here are 30 T cell receptor beta chains from one sample, sequenced in a study of blood T cells in healthy people across ages. The second PCR ran 7 to 11 cycles with a sample-barcoded 5' primer and J-beta primers. Each CDR3 protein is one row after TCRdb ran MiXCR on the 5' RACE reads. This table has about 720,000 distinct CDR3 sequences, about a fifth appearing once. Specimen: blood. The source of these receptors is a man in his 70s in good health.

This clonotype was seen a few times. The chain employs TRBV18 and TRBJ2-7; tentative D call: TRBD1 (6 bases). The V gene's germline CDR1 is KGHSH and CDR2 LQKENI. V dropped 5 bases and J dropped 7 bases, with 12 bases sitting between them. The CDR3 spans 12 residues. As DNA, the CDR3 is TGTGCCAGCTCATCCAGGGGTGAGGAGCAGTACGTC. Its translation is CASSSRGEEQYV.

On this clonotype itself: A read error may produce the germline difference seen at one junction end. V usage is TRBV12-3 or TRBV12-4 and J usage is TRBJ2-3; weak D call: TRBD1 (6 bases). The CDR3 spans 14 residues. This chain's CDR3 is CASRKQGTTDRQYF. The CDR3 DNA follows: TGTGCCAGCAGGAAACAGGGTACAACAGATAGGCAGTATTTT.

The V gene is TRBV27, the J gene TRBJ1-2, with TRBD1 as a possible D gene (5 bases). The germline V gene encodes CDR1 MNHEY and CDR2 SMNVEV (reference sequence). The V end lost 2 bases, the J end lost 4 bases, and 11 bases lay between the germline ends. The CDR3 is 14 amino acids. CDR3 DNA sequence: TGTGCCAGCAGTTTAGGAGGGGTCGCCTATGGCTACACCTTC. Its protein product is CASSLGGVAYGYTF.

This clonotype was seen a handful of times. The chain uses TRBV5-1 and TRBJ2-1; 9 bases are shared with TRBD2. The junction had 8 bases not matched to a gene; V was cut back by 1 base and J by 9 bases. CDR3 size: 15 residues. Germline V gives CDR1 SGHRS, CDR2 YFSETQ. The DNA of the CDR3 is TGCGCCAGCAGCTTGTTTAGCGGGAGTTTCGGTGAGCAGTTCTTC. The encoded protein is CASSLFSGSFGEQFF.

This clonotype appeared a few times. This rearrangement joins TRBV24-1 to TRBJ2-5; maybe TRBD1 (6 bases). The DNA end lines up better with TRBJ2-1; the J call may be wrong. Germline V gene data show CDR1 as KGHDR and CDR2 as SFDVKD. The CDR3 is 15 residues long. The CDR3, as DNA: TGTGCCACCAGTGTAAACAGGGATTATGGCAATGAGCAGTTCTTC. Translating gives CATSVNRDYGNEQFF.

This chain connects TRBV20-1 to TRBJ2-7, with TRBD2 matching 7 bases. The J call may be wrong; the DNA end is better matched by TRBJ2-1. Germline CDR1 and CDR2: DFQATT and SNEGSKA (reference sequence). This CDR3 spans 15 amino acids. CDR3 loop: CSVSGAGSPYNEQFF. Here the CDR3 DNA reads TGCAGTGTTTCCGGAGCGGGAAGCCCCTACAATGAGCAGTTCTTC.

At least ten counts were recorded for this clonotype. A junction boundary mismatches the germline segment, possibly from a read error. The CDR3 nucleotides read TGTGCCACCAGTGACGGGACAAGTCGCTTC. It is translated as CATSDGTSRF. The chain employs TRBV24-1 and TRBJ2-7; weak D call: TRBD1 (6 bases). The germline CDR1 and CDR2 sequences are KGHDR and SFDVKD. CDR3 size: 10 residues.

The rearrangement uses TRBV5-1 and TRBJ1-2, with TRBD1 matching over 8 bases. Germline values: CDR1 SGHRS, CDR2 YFSETQ. J lost 8 bases, V lost 1 base, and 10 bases had no gene match. This CDR3 spans 15 amino acids. The CDR3 is CASSLTTGVRGGYTF. The CDR3 DNA reads as TGCGCCAGCAGCTTGACGACAGGGGTTAGAGGAGGCTACACCTTC.

The chain carries TRBV5-1 and TRBJ2-1; 10 nucleotides line up with TRBD2. V lost 10 bases, J lost 7 bases, and 17 bases stayed unmatched. This CDR3 comprises 16 residues. Germline assignment: CDR1 SGHRS and CDR2 YFSETQ. CDR3 sequence: CAPHHLAGGEINEQFF. DNA for the CDR3: TGCGCCCCCCACCATTTAGCGGGAGGAGAGATAAATGAGCAGTTCTTC.

This clonotype has a handful of counts. The chain links TRBV20-1 to TRBJ2-5; D is uncertain. Deletions cut 4 bases from V and 0 bases from J, with 3 bases between. The CDR3 spans 11 residues. CDR1 DFQATT and CDR2 SNEGSKA come from the germline V gene (reference sequence). The DNA of the CDR3 is TGCAGTGCTACGGACCAAGAGACCCAGTACTTC. It translates to CSATDQETQYF.

This clonotype was seen a few times. The V gene is TRBV5-1, the J gene TRBJ1-1; D is perhaps TRBD1 (5 bases). V was shortened by 1 base and J by 2 bases, with 9 bases between the two germline ends. CDR1 and CDR2 from the germline V gene are SGHRS and YFSETQ. CDR3 length: 14 amino acids. CDR3 in amino acids: CASSLWGDNTEAFF. The DNA of the CDR3 is TGCGCCAGCAGCTTGTGGGGCGACAACACTGAAGCTTTCTTT. Variable domain in full (rest from reference TRBV5-1 and TRBJ1-1): KAGVTQTPRYLIKTRGQQVTLSCSPISGHRSVSWYQQTPGQGLQFLFEYFSETQRNKGNFPGRFSGRQFSNSRSEMNVSTLELGDSALYLCASSLWGDNTEAFFGQGTRLTVV.

The chain combines TRBV20-1 with TRBJ1-5, with D perhaps matching TRBD1 (6 bases). Between the trimmed V and J ends, which lost 5 bases and 6 bases, there was a span of 11 bases. The CDR3 loop spans 12 amino acids. In germline, CDR1 is DFQATT, CDR2 SNEGSKA (reference sequence). The CDR3 reads CSADRSGQPQHF. The CDR3 region has the DNA TGCAGTGCTGACAGGTCGGGTCAGCCCCAGCATTTT.

The chain employs TRBV6-6 and TRBJ2-2; maybe TRBD2 (5 bases). CDR1 and CDR2 (germline): MNHNY, SVGAGI (reference sequence). The CDR3 runs to 12 residues. V lost 6 bases to trimming and J lost 9 bases, with 11 bases between them. The CDR3 is CASRDSPRELFF. In DNA, the CDR3 is TGTGCCAGCAGGGACTCTCCCCGGGAGCTGTTTTTT.

The CDR3 region is CATHGQGVWTEAFF. CDR3 in DNA: TGCGCCACCCATGGACAGGGAGTCTGGACTGAAGCTTTCTTT. This sequence joins TRBV10-2 and TRBJ1-1; 8 bases are a match to TRBD1. The germline CDR1 and CDR2 sequences are WSHSY and SAAADI. The CDR3 loop spans 14 amino acids. V was clipped by 10 bases and J by 5 bases; unmatched bases: 12.

As for this clonotype: This could be a read error, since a much larger clone is one nucleotide away. V gene TRBV20-1 combines with J gene TRBJ2-3; tentative D call: TRBD2 (5 bases). V dropped 4 bases and J dropped 10 bases, with 21 bases sitting between them. Germline-derived CDR1 and CDR2 are DFQATT and SNEGSKA (reference sequence). The CDR3 is made up of 14 amino acids. The chain's CDR3 is CSATPGPGVDAQYF. The CDR3 coding sequence is TGCAGTGCTACGCCCGGGCCCGGGGTGGATGCGCAGTATTTT.

The chain joins TRBV6-5 to TRBJ1-5; D unclear. Germline loops: CDR1 MNHEY, CDR2 SVGAGI. The CDR3 length is 13 residues. Trimming removed 5 bases from V and 7 bases from J, with 12 bases in between. The CDR3 is CASSPGVRQPQHF. The CDR3, as DNA: TGTGCCAGCAGTCCGGGAGTACGACAGCCCCAGCATTTT.

This clonotype was picked up a small number of times. CDR3 sequence reads: CAISEWGTDTQYF. The CDR3, as DNA: TGTGCCATCAGTGAGTGGGGGACAGATACGCAGTATTTT. The rearrangement links TRBV10-3 to TRBJ2-3; D could derive from TRBD1 or TRBD2 (5 bases each). This CDR3 has 13 amino acids. Trimming pared 1 base from V and 3 bases from J, leaving 5 bases between. The germline V gene has CDR1 ENHRY and CDR2 SYGVKD.

The V and J genes are TRBV12-5 and TRBJ2-3; either TRBD1 or TRBD2 may fit D (5 bases each). From germline, CDR1 is LGHNT and CDR2 FRNRAP. This CDR3 spans 15 amino acids. The ends were cut back, 2 bases at V and 4 bases at J, with 13 bases in the middle. For the CDR3, the DNA is TGTGCTAGTGGTTTGCTGGACCCGGGGCCAGATACGCAGTATTTT. Its protein is CASGLLDPGPDTQYF.

This clonotype was detected only a few times. This chain connects TRBV18 to TRBJ2-5, with 10 bases that match TRBD1. The trim removed 3 bases at V and 5 bases at J, leaving 6 bases unmatched. Germline CDR1 and CDR2: KGHSH and LQKENI. This CDR3 comprises 15 residues. Here the CDR3 reads CASSPDRGGRETQYF. The CDR3 DNA sequence: TGTGCCAGCTCACCGGACAGGGGGGGTCGTGAGACCCAGTACTTC.

The chain links TRBV5-4 to TRBJ1-4, with D perhaps matching TRBD1 (5 bases). The CDR3 spans 19 residues. Trimming shortened V by 4 bases and J by 7 bases, and 29 bases separated the two germline ends. Germline loops: CDR1 SGHNT, CDR2 YYREEE (reference sequence). The CDR3 protein is CASSDTYGTRAPSGEKLFF. The CDR3 DNA follows: TGTGCCAGCAGCGATACTTACGGGACTCGTGCTCCCAGCGGTGAAAAACTGTTTTTT.

The chain links TRBV6-2 or TRBV6-3 to TRBJ2-7; TRBD2 is a possible D gene (6 bases). Germline-derived CDR1 and CDR2 are MNHEY and SVGEGT. V was clipped by 5 bases and J by 3 bases, with 14 bases between them. The CDR3 has 14 residues. CDR3 sequence: CASSIGGLIYEQYV. CDR3 DNA sequence: TGTGCCAGCAGTATCGGGGGACTGATCTACGAGCAGTACGTC.

In its sample, this clonotype was seen a few times. Here the CDR3 DNA reads TGCGCCAGCAGCTTACGCGACGGAACTAGCACAGATACGCAGTATTTT. It is translated as CASSLRDGTSTDTQYF. This sequence joins TRBV5-1 and TRBJ2-3, with D unresolved. CDR1 is SGHRS and CDR2 is YFSETQ in the germline V gene. The length of the CDR3 is 16 residues. V dropped 2 bases and J dropped 0 bases, with 13 bases sitting between them.

This clonotype was seen only a few times. The V and J genes are TRBV20-1 and TRBJ1-2; D remains unclear. CDR1 and CDR2 (germline): DFQATT, SNEGSKA (reference sequence). Trimming shortened V by 0 bases and J by 0 bases, and 8 bases separated the two germline ends. The CDR3 runs 14 residues. CDR3 DNA sequence: TGCAGTGCTAGAGATGGCCAGGCTAACTATGGCTACACCTTC. Its translation is CSARDGQANYGYTF.

The chain joins TRBV4-2 to TRBJ2-3; perhaps TRBD2 as D (6 bases). Trimming left V 0 bases short and J 3 bases short, with 16 bases between. Germline assignment: CDR1 LGHNA and CDR2 YNFKEQ. The CDR3 is 17 amino acids. CDR3 bases: TGTGCCAGCAGCCAAGATAGCCCCGCACTAGCAACAGATACGCAGTATTTT. Its translation: CASSQDSPALATDTQYF.

J is TRBJ2-7 and V is TRBV20-1; 8 bases line up with TRBD2. Germline lookup yields CDR1 DFQATT and CDR2 SNEGSKA (reference sequence). The CDR3 covers 16 residues. J was trimmed by 4 bases and V by 5 bases; bases with no gene match: 16. The CDR3 loop is CSAERGISVVYYEQYF. In nucleotides, the CDR3 is TGCAGTGCTGAGCGGGGGATTAGTGTCGTCTATTACGAGCAGTACTTC.

Only a few counts were recorded for this clonotype. V usage is TRBV5-1 and J usage is TRBJ2-2, with 8 bases identical to TRBD2. The CDR3 runs 20 residues. The germline V gene has CDR1 SGHRS and CDR2 YFSETQ. V lost 3 bases, J lost 0 bases, and 16 bases stayed unmatched. This CDR3 reads CASSSPFTGGERSNTGELFF. CDR3 nucleotide sequence: TGCGCCAGCAGCTCCCCCTTTACGGGAGGGGAAAGGTCGAACACCGGGGAGCTGTTTTTT.

The chain joins TRBV6-2 or TRBV6-3 to TRBJ2-3, with 11 bases identical to TRBD2. The germline CDR1 and CDR2 sequences are MNHEY and SVGEGT. V lost 5 bases, J lost 6 bases, and 10 bases stayed unmatched. CDR3 length: 16 residues. The CDR3 DNA follows: TGTGCCAGCAGTCAAAGACTAGCGGGATTTGCGGATACGCAGTATTTT. Translating gives CASSQRLAGFADTQYF.

In this sample, this clonotype turned up once. The chain employs TRBV28 and TRBJ2-5, with 10 positions matching TRBD2. The germline CDR1 and CDR2 sequences are MDHEN and SYDVKM. J was trimmed by 1 base and V by 4 bases; bases with no gene match: 3. There are 15 residues in the CDR3. The CDR3 loop is CASSSPSGGQETQYF. The CDR3 DNA reads as TGTGCCAGCAGTTCCCCTAGCGGGGGCCAAGAGACCCAGTACTTC. Using reference TRBV28 and TRBJ2-5 for the parts outside the CDR3, the full variable domain is DVKVTQSSRYLVKRTGEKVFLECVQDMDHENMFWYRQDPGLGLRLIYFSYDVKMKEKGDIPEGYSVSREKKERFSLILESASTNQTSMYLCASSSPSGGQETQYFGPGTRLLVL.

This clonotype has just a few counts. The CDR3 is CASSPVPGQANTGELFF. The CDR3 DNA sequence: TGTGCCAGCAGCCCAGTCCCTGGTCAGGCGAACACCGGGGAGCTGTTTTTT. The V call is TRBV3-1, the J call TRBJ2-2; D is unclear. This CDR3 spans 17 amino acids. Looked up from germline, CDR1 is LGHDT and CDR2 is YNNKEL (reference sequence). Trimming cost V 4 bases and J 0 bases, with 15 bases left between them.

This clonotype was detected a few times. This chain uses TRBV2 with TRBJ2-7, with D possibly called TRBD1 or TRBD2 (5 bases each). V was cut by 8 bases and J by 3 bases, with 11 bases left in between. This CDR3 is built from 12 residues. The V gene's germline CDR1 is SNHLY and CDR2 FYNNEI. This CDR3 is CASCRDGYEQYF. The DNA of the CDR3 is TGTGCCAGCTGCCGGGACGGCTACGAGCAGTACTTC.